The rows below give T cell receptor beta chains drawn from one sample of a study of blood T cell repertoires in COVID-19. The data were produced by immunoSEQ multiplex PCR, yet TCRdb's version contains in-frame clones alone and is incomplete. The sample records some 250,000 clones, approximately 86% being singletons. The sequencing input was peripheral blood. The source is a man between 60 and 75 years old who had recovered from COVID-19. The CDR3 runs from the conserved cysteine through the conserved F or W. D genes are given only for firm matches. Size is omitted from some rows. Given values are once, few, many or a class for expanded clones.

J: TRBJ1-4
D: NA
size: NA
V: TRBV30
length: 14
CDR3: CAWSWSGGDEKLFF
DNA: TGTGCCTGGAGCTGGTCCGGCGGAGATGAAAAACTGTTTTTT

J: TRBJ2-3
D: NA
size: NA
V: TRBV18
length: 15
CDR3: CASSPPPRSTDTQYF
DNA: TGTGCCAGCTCACCACCGCCGAGGAGCACAGATACGCAGTATTTT

J: TRBJ1-1
D: TRBD1
size: few
V: TRBV30
length: 12
CDR3: CAWSAGGTEAFF
DNA: TGTGCCTGGAGTGCAGGGGGCACTGAAGCTTTCTTT

J: TRBJ1-6
D: NA
size: few
V: TRBV2
length: 15
CDR3: CASTRGTSYNSPLHF
DNA: TGTGCCAGCACCAGGGGTACCTCCTATAATTCACCCCTCCACTTT

J: TRBJ1-1
D: TRBD1
size: NA
V: TRBV29-1
length: 12
CDR3: CSVGQGAGEAFF
DNA: TGCAGCGTCGGACAGGGGGCGGGGGAAGCTTTCTTT

J: TRBJ1-1
D: NA
size: NA
V: TRBV5-1
length: 15
CDR3: CASSLEGGAGTEAFF
DNA: TGCGCCAGCAGCTTGGAGGGAGGCGCGGGCACTGAAGCTTTCTTT

J: TRBJ2-1
D: TRBD2
size: NA
V: TRBV6-5
length: 12
CDR3: CATGRDYNEQFF
DNA: TGTGCCACCGGGAGGGACTACAATGAGCAGTTCTTC

J: TRBJ1-2
D: TRBD1
size: NA
V: TRBV7-2
length: 18
CDR3: CASSLVSSGGAYPYGYTF
DNA: TGTGCCAGCAGCTTAGTTTCGTCAGGGGGCGCTTATCCCTATGGCTACACCTTC

J: TRBJ2-1
D: NA
size: NA
V: TRBV11-2
length: 16
CDR3: CASSLFLGAAYNEQFF
DNA: TGTGCCAGCAGCTTGTTTCTGGGGGCCGCCTACAATGAGCAGTTCTTC

J: TRBJ1-5
D: NA
size: NA
V: TRBV24-1
length: 13
CDR3: CATSDTGNQPQHF
DNA: TGTGCCACCAGTGATACAGGAAATCAGCCCCAGCATTTT

J: TRBJ2-1
D: TRBD1
size: NA
V: TRBV2
length: 15
CDR3: CASSEAGDRVDEQFF
DNA: TGTGCCAGCAGTGAAGCGGGAGACAGGGTAGATGAGCAGTTCTTC

J: TRBJ2-3
D: NA
size: NA
V: TRBV5-5
length: 15
CDR3: CASSLGSYLTDTQYF
DNA: TGTGCCAGCAGCTTGGGGAGCTACCTCACAGATACGCAGTATTTT

J: TRBJ1-4
D: NA
size: NA
V: TRBV30
length: 14
CDR3: CAWSRSATNEKLFF
DNA: TGTGCCTGGAGCCGGAGTGCAACTAATGAAAAACTGTTTTTT

J: TRBJ1-5
D: NA
size: once
V: TRBV25-1
length: 15
CDR3: CASSARGGGDQPQHF
DNA: TGTGCCAGCAGTGCTAGGGGAGGAGGGGATCAGCCCCAGCATTTT

J: TRBJ2-3
D: TRBD2
size: NA
V: TRBV7-9
length: 14
CDR3: CAGGASGNTDTQYF
DNA: TGTGCCGGGGGGGCTAGCGGGAACACAGATACGCAGTATTTT

J: TRBJ1-6
D: TRBD1
size: NA
V: TRBV15
length: 20
CDR3: CATSRGGGTGVGDANSPLHF
DNA: TGTGCCACCAGCAGAGGGGGAGGGACAGGGGTTGGGGATGCTAATTCACCCCTCCACTTT

J: TRBJ2-7
D: TRBD1
size: NA
V: TRBV19
length: 15
CDR3: CASSIGQGAAYEQYF
DNA: TGTGCCAGTAGTATCGGACAGGGGGCGGCGTACGAGCAGTACTTC

J: TRBJ1-6
D: NA
size: NA
V: TRBV5-1
length: 14
CDR3: CASSLDGVGSPLHF
DNA: TGCGCCAGCAGCTTGGACGGGGTAGGGTCACCCCTCCACTTT

J: TRBJ1-6
D: NA
size: NA
V: TRBV5-6
length: 16
CDR3: CASSFSPSSYNSPLHF
DNA: TGTGCCAGCAGCTTTTCCCCGAGCTCCTATAATTCACCCCTCCACTTT

J: TRBJ1-1
D: TRBD1
size: once
V: TRBV28
length: 15
CDR3: CASSPGTAANTEAFF
DNA: TGTGCCAGCAGTCCGGGGACAGCAGCAAACACTGAAGCTTTCTTT

J: TRBJ1-2
D: NA
size: NA
V: TRBV6-6
length: 13
CDR3: CASSNRELRGYTF
DNA: TGTGCCAGCAGCAACAGGGAGCTACGTGGCTACACCTTC

J: TRBJ1-6
D: NA
size: NA
V: TRBV11-2
length: 18
CDR3: CASSFPEAGGSYNSPLHF
DNA: TGTGCCAGCAGCTTTCCAGAGGCGGGGGGCTCCTATAATTCACCCCTCCACTTT

J: TRBJ2-1
D: TRBD2
size: NA
V: TRBV5-1
length: 16
CDR3: CASSLAQGLAAYEQFF
DNA: TGCGCCAGCAGCTTGGCCCAGGGACTAGCAGCCTATGAGCAGTTCTTC

J: TRBJ1-1
D: NA
size: NA
V: TRBV18
length: 13
CDR3: CASSPNREEWAFF
DNA: TGTGCCAGCTCACCAAACAGGGAAGAGTGGGCTTTCTTT

J: TRBJ1-4
D: NA
size: NA
V: TRBV9
length: 15
CDR3: CASSGPGTTNEKLFF
DNA: TGTGCCAGCAGTGGTCCAGGAACAACTAATGAAAAACTGTTTTTT

J: TRBJ1-6
D: NA
size: few
V: TRBV6-6
length: 11
CDR3: CASYLASSLHF
DNA: TGTGCCAGCTATTTGGCTTCATCCCTCCACTTT

J: TRBJ1-2
D: TRBD1
size: few
V: TRBV6-5
length: 13
CDR3: CASSLDRGYGYTF
DNA: TGTGCCAGCAGTTTAGACAGGGGGTATGGCTACACCTTC

J: TRBJ1-1
D: NA
size: NA
V: TRBV30
length: 13
CDR3: CAWSVLLYTEAFF
DNA: TGTGCCTGGAGTGTACTTTTATACACTGAAGCTTTCTTT

J: TRBJ2-2
D: TRBD1
size: NA
V: TRBV11-2
length: 16
CDR3: CASSLGRGQPPGELFF
DNA: TGTGCCAGCAGCTTAGGCAGGGGGCAACCCCCCGGGGAGCTGTTTTTT

J: TRBJ1-2
D: NA
size: NA
V: TRBV7-6
length: 14
CDR3: CASSLTGGTMGYTF
DNA: TGTGCCAGCAGCTTAACGGGGGGGACTATGGGCTACACCTTC

J: TRBJ1-2
D: NA
size: NA
V: TRBV10-2
length: 13
CDR3: CASSDRPSYGYTF
DNA: TGCGCCAGCAGTGACAGGCCTTCCTATGGCTACACCTTC

J: TRBJ2-2
D: NA
size: NA
V: TRBV9
length: 12
CDR3: CASSPYTGELFF
DNA: TGTGCCAGCAGCCCCTACACCGGGGAGCTGTTTTTT

J: TRBJ1-1
D: NA
size: NA
V: TRBV2
length: 9
CDR3: CATSGEAFF
DNA: TGCGCTACGTCGGGTGAAGCTTTCTTT

J: TRBJ1-5
D: NA
size: NA
V: TRBV19
length: 13
CDR3: CASRSLGSQPQHF
DNA: TGTGCCAGTAGGAGTCTGGGGAGTCAGCCCCAGCATTTT

J: TRBJ2-1
D: TRBD1
size: NA
V: TRBV5-1
length: 14
CDR3: CASTTGGIYNEQFF
DNA: TGCGCCAGCACGACAGGGGGCATATACAATGAGCAGTTCTTC

J: TRBJ1-2
D: NA
size: NA
V: TRBV6-5
length: 13
CDR3: CASTLGVNYGYTF
DNA: TGTGCCAGCACTCTAGGAGTTAACTATGGCTACACCTTC

J: TRBJ2-1
D: TRBD2
size: NA
V: TRBV6-4
length: 16
CDR3: CASSHRGAGGPREQFF
DNA: TGTGCCAGCAGTCATCGGGGAGCGGGGGGCCCCCGTGAGCAGTTCTTC

J: TRBJ2-3
D: NA
size: once
V: TRBV5-1
length: 14
CDR3: CASSPGLRTDTQYF
DNA: TGCGCCAGCAGCCCAGGACTCCGCACAGATACGCAGTATTTT

J: TRBJ2-7
D: TRBD1
size: NA
V: TRBV12-5
length: 13
CDR3: CASGLAGGYEQYF
DNA: TGTGCTAGTGGTTTGGCAGGGGGCTACGAGCAGTACTTC

J: TRBJ2-5
D: NA
size: NA
V: TRBV5-6
length: 13
CDR3: CASRTGTQETQYF
DNA: TGTGCCAGCAGGACGGGTACACAAGAGACCCAGTACTTC

J: TRBJ1-1
D: NA
size: NA
V: TRBV27
length: 14
CDR3: CASQSGGRNTEAFF
DNA: TGTGCCAGCCAAAGCGGGGGCAGGAACACTGAAGCTTTCTTT

J: TRBJ2-5
D: NA
size: NA
V: TRBV7-9
length: 14
CDR3: CASSRDNQAETQYF
DNA: TGTGCCAGCAGCCGGGACAATCAGGCGGAGACCCAGTACTTC

J: TRBJ2-2
D: TRBD2
size: NA
V: TRBV2
length: 15
CDR3: CASSVTSGGAGELFF
DNA: TGTGCCAGCAGTGTCACTAGCGGGGGGGCCGGGGAGCTGTTTTTT

J: TRBJ1-1
D: TRBD1
size: NA
V: TRBV3-1/TRBV3-2
length: 14
CDR3: CASSQGGQGTEAFF
DNA: TGTGCCAGCAGCCAAGGGGGACAGGGCACTGAAGCTTTCTTT

J: TRBJ1-2
D: TRBD1
size: NA
V: TRBV5-6
length: 14
CDR3: CASSGDSSFYGYTF
DNA: TGTGCCAGCAGTGGGGACAGCTCCTTCTATGGCTACACCTTC

J: TRBJ2-7
D: NA
size: NA
V: TRBV7-7
length: 13
CDR3: CASSLARSYEQYF
DNA: TGTGCCAGCAGCTTGGCCCGGAGCTACGAGCAGTACTTC

J: TRBJ1-5
D: TRBD1
size: few
V: TRBV19
length: 15
CDR3: CASTNDRGVNQPQHF
DNA: TGTGCCAGTACTAATGACAGGGGAGTTAATCAGCCCCAGCATTTT

J: TRBJ2-3
D: NA
size: NA
V: TRBV5-1
length: 16
CDR3: CASSVGQRQPTDTQYF
DNA: TGCGCCAGCAGCGTAGGACAAAGACAACCGACAGATACGCAGTATTTT

J: TRBJ1-5
D: TRBD1
size: NA
V: TRBV24-1
length: 15
CDR3: CATSDPGQGNQPQHF
DNA: TGTGCCACCAGTGACCCGGGACAGGGGAATCAGCCCCAGCATTTT

J: TRBJ2-5
D: TRBD1
size: NA
V: TRBV24-1
length: 13
CDR3: CATRGQGRETQYF
DNA: TGTGCCACCAGAGGACAGGGGAGGGAGACCCAGTACTTC

J: TRBJ1-5
D: NA
size: once
V: TRBV11-2
length: 14
CDR3: CASSLSGWHQPQHF
DNA: TGTGCCAGCAGCTTATCAGGGTGGCACCAGCCCCAGCATTTT

J: TRBJ2-3
D: NA
size: NA
V: TRBV6-1
length: 14
CDR3: CASREGGTTDTQYF
DNA: TGTGCCAGCAGAGAAGGTGGCACCACAGATACGCAGTATTTT

J: TRBJ2-7
D: TRBD2
size: NA
V: TRBV9
length: 15
CDR3: CASSLGGMQPYEQYF
DNA: TGTGCCAGCAGCCTCGGGGGGATGCAACCCTACGAGCAGTACTTC

J: TRBJ1-3
D: TRBD1
size: NA
V: TRBV5-1
length: 18
CDR3: CASSYQPGTGGVGNTIYF
DNA: TGCGCCAGCAGCTATCAACCGGGGACAGGGGGCGTTGGAAACACCATATATTTT

J: TRBJ2-1
D: NA
size: NA
V: TRBV24-1
length: 14
CDR3: CATSSVMGANEQFF
DNA: TGTGCCACCAGTTCGGTTATGGGGGCGAATGAGCAGTTCTTC

J: TRBJ1-4
D: NA
size: few
V: TRBV7-9
length: 14
CDR3: CASSQIGVSEKLFF
DNA: TGTGCCAGCAGCCAGATAGGGGTTAGTGAAAAACTGTTTTTT

J: TRBJ1-5
D: NA
size: NA
V: TRBV12-5
length: 15
CDR3: CASGTGRGTGQPQHF
DNA: TGTGCTAGTGGGACGGGCCGGGGAACGGGTCAGCCCCAGCATTTT

J: TRBJ2-4
D: TRBD2
size: NA
V: TRBV4-1
length: 17
CDR3: CASSQVLLAGPKNIQYF
DNA: TGCGCCAGCAGCCAAGTATTACTAGCGGGGCCCAAAAACATTCAGTACTTC